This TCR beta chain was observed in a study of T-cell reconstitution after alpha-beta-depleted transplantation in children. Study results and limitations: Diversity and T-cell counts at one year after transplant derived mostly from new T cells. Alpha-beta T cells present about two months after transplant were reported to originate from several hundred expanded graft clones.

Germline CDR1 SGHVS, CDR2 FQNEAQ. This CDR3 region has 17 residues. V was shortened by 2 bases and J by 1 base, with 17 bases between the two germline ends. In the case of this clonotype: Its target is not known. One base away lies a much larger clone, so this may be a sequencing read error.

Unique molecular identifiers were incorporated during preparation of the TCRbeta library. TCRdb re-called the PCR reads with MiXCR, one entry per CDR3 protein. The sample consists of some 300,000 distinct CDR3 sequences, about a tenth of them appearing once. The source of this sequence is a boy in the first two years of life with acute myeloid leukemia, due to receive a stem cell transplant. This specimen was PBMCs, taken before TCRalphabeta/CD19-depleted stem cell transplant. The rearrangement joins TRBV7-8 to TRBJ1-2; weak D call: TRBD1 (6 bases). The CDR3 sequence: CASSLRGGDGLNYGYTF. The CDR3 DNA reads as TGTGCCAGCAGCTTAAGAGGGGGGGATGGACTTAACTATGGCTACACCTTC. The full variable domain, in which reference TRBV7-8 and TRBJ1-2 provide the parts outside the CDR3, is GAGVSQSPRYKVAKRGQDVALRCDPISGHVSLFWYQQALGQGPEFLTYFQNEAQLDKSGLPSDRFFAERPEGSVSTLKIQRTQQEDSAVYLCASSLRGGDGLNYGYTFGSGTRLTVV.